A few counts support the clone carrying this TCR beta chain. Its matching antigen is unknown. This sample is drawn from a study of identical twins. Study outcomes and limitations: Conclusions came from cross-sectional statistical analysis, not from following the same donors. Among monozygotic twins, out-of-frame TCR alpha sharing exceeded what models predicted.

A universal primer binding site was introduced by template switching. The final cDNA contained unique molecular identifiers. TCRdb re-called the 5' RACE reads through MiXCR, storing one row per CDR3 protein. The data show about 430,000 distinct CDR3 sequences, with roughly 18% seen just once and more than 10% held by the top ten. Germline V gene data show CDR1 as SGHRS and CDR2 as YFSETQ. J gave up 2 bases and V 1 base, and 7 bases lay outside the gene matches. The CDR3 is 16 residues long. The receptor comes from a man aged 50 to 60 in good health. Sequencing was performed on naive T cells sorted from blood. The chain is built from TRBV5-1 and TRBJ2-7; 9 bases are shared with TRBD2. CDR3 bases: TGCGCCAGCAGCTTGTCTACTAGCGGGCTCCCCTACGAGCAGTACTTC. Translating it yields CASSLSTSGLPYEQYF.